This T cell receptor (beta chain) came from a study of technical replicates of blood from a few donors. CDR1 and CDR2 (germline): WSHSY, SAAADI. V was clipped by 3 bases and J by 4 bases, with 15 bases between them. This CDR3 has 15 amino acids. Assay: immunoSEQ multiplex PCR; the TCRdb copy retains only in-frame clones and omits some. The sample shows approximately 79,000 clones, about 96% of them seen only once. This clone appeared once. The genes are TRBV10-2 and TRBJ1-2; D gene uncertain. Sequencing input: T cells isolated from PBMCs. The clonotype was recovered from a human donor in good health. CDR3 sequence reads: CASSDSPEQPYGYTF. The CDR3 DNA reads as TGCGCCAGCAGTGATTCCCCTGAACAGCCCTATGGCTACACCTTC.